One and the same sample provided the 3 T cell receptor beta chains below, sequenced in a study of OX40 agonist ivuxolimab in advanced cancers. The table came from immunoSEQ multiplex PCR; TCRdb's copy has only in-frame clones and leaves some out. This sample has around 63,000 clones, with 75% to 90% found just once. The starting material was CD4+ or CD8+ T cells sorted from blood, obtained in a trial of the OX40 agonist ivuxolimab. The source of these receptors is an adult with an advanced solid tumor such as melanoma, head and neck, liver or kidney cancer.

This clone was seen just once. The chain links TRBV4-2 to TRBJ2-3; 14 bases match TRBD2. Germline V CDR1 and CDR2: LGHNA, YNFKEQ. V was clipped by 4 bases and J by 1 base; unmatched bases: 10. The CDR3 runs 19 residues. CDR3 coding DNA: TGTGCCAGCAGCCCGGGACTAGCGGGGGCGCCGGGGGGCACAGATACGCAGTATTTT. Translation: CASSPGLAGAPGGTDTQYF.

The CDR3 sequence: CASSNRTAINEKLFF. DNA for the CDR3: TGTGCCAGCAGCAACCGGACAGCAATTAATGAAAAACTGTTTTTT. The rearrangement uses TRBV21-1 and TRBJ1-4; TRBD1, the D gene given by the table, was not confirmed from the DNA. TRBV21-1 is classified as a pseudogene. The CDR3 spans 15 residues.

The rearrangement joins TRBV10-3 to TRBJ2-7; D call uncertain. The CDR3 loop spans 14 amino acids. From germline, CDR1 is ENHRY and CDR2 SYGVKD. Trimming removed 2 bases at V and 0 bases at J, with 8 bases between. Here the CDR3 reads CAISERTSSYEQYF. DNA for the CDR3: TGTGCCATCAGTGAGAGGACGAGCTCCTACGAGCAGTACTTC.